These T cell receptor beta chains were read from a single sample in a study of cytomegalovirus exposure and HLA in healthy donors. Repertoires were generated with immunoSEQ multiplex PCR, while TCRdb's copy carries only in-frame clones and drops some. The sample holds roughly 59,000 clones, 95% seen once. The specimen sequenced was PBMCs. These receptors all come from a woman aged 18-29 years in good health and CMV-seropositive. The conserved cysteine and the conserved F or W are not part of the CDR3 here. Each record gives: V gene, J gene, clone size, CDR3 protein. Part of the rows lack a size; the others show once, few, many or a class for expanded clones.

TRBV5-4	NA	NA	ASSLGLAGGPSEQY
TRBV28	TRBJ1-5	NA	ASRGPYQPQH
TRBV18	TRBJ1-5	NA	ASSPIQGSNQPQH
TRBV5-1	TRBJ2-3	NA	ASSFLLIAGGTDTQY
TRBV10-3	TRBJ1-1	once	AITQDRNTEAF
TRBV7-3	TRBJ2-7	NA	ASSHQRADGYEQY
TRBV6-1	TRBJ1-2	NA	ASSVLPQGNYGYT
TRBV6-6	TRBJ2-7	NA	ASGTKAYEQY
TRBV15	TRBJ1-2	NA	ATSAMGGANYGYT
TRBV5-1	TRBJ2-3	NA	ASSLPGADTQY
TRBV19	TRBJ2-1	NA	ASSISRGSSYNEQF
TRBV9	TRBJ2-1	NA	ASSDPSSVNEQF
TRBV27	TRBJ2-3	once	ASSPVGLAEGGGTQY
TRBV5-1	TRBJ2-1	few	ASSPPTRGYEQF
TRBV7-9	TRBJ1-4	NA	ASSFPTDSTNEKLF